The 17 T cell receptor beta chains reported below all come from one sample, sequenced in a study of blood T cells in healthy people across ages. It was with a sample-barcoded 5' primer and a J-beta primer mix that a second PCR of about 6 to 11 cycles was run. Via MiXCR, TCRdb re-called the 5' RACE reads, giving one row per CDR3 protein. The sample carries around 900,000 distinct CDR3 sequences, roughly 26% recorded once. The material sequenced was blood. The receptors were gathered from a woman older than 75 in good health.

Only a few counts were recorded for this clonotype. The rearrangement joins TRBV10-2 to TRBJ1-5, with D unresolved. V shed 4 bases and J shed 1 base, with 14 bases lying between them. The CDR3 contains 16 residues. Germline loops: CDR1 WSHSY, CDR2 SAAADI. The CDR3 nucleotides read TGCGCCAGCAGTGTGCCGGGCACGGGAAGCAATCAGCCCCAGCATTTT. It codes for CASSVPGTGSNQPQHF.

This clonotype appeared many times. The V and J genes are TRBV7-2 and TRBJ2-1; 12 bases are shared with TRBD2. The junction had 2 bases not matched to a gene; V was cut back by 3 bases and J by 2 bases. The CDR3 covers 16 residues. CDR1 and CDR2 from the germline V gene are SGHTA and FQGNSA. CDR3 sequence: CASSFGLAGPYNEQFF. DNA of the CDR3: TGTGCCAGCAGCTTTGGACTAGCGGGGCCCTACAATGAGCAGTTCTTC.

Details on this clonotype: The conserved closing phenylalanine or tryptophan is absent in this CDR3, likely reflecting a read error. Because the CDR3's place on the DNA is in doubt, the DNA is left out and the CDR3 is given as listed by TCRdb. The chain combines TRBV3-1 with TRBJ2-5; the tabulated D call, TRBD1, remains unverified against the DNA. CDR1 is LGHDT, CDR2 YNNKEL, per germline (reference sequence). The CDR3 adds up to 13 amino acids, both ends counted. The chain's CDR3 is CASSQGVGYTFGS.

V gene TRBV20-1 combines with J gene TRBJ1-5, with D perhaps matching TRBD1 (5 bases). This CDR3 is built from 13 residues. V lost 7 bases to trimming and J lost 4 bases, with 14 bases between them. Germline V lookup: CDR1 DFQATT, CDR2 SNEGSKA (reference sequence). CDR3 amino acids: CSELGGPNQPQHF. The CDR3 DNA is TGCAGTGAACTGGGGGGTCCTAATCAGCCCCAGCATTTT.

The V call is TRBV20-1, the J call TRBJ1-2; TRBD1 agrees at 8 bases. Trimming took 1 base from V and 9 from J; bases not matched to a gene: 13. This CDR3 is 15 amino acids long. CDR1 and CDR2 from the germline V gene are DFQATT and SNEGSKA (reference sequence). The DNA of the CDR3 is TGCAGTGCTAGAGCCATAGGACAGGGTTCTCTTAGCTACACCTTC. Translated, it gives CSARAIGQGSLSYTF.

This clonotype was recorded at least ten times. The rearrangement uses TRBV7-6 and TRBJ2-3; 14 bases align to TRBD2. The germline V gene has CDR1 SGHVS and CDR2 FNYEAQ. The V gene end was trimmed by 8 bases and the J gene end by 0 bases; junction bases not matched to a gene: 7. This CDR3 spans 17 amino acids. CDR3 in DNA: TGTGCCAGCTCCAGACTAGCGGGGGGGTCGAGCACAGATACGCAGTATTTT. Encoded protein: CASSRLAGGSSTDTQYF.

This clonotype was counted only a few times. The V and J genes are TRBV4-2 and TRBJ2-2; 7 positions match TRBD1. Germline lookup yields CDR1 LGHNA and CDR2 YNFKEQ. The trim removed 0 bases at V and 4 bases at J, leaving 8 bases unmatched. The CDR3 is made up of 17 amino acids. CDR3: CASSQDNRGGSTGELFF. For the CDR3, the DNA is TGTGCCAGCAGCCAAGACAACAGGGGTGGAAGCACCGGGGAGCTGTTTTTT.

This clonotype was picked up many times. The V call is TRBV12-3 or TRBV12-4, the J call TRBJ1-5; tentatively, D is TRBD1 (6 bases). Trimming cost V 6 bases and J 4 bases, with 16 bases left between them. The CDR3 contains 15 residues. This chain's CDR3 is CASRPGQLGNQPQHF. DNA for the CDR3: TGTGCCAGCAGACCAGGACAGTTGGGTAATCAGCCCCAGCATTTT.

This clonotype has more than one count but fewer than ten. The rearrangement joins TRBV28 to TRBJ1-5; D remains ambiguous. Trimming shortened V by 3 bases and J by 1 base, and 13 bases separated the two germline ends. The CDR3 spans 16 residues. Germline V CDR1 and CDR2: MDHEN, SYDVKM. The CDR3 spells CASSLGKSGSNQPQHF. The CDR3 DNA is TGTGCCAGCAGTTTGGGGAAAAGTGGCAGCAATCAGCCCCAGCATTTT.

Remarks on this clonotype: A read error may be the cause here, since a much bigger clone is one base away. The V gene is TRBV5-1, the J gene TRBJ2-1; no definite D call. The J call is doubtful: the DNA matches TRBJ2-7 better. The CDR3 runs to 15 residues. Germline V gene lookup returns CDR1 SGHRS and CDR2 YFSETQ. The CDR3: CASSPMASSYNEQYF. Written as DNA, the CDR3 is TGCGCCAGCAGCCCCATGGCCAGCTCCTACAATGAGCAGTACTTC.

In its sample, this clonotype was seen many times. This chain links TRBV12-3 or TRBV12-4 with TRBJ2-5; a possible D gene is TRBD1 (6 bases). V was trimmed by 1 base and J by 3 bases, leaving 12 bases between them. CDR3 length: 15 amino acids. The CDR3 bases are TGTGCCAGCAGTTTAGTCACAGGGAAGGAAGAGACCCAGTACTTC. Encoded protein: CASSLVTGKEETQYF.

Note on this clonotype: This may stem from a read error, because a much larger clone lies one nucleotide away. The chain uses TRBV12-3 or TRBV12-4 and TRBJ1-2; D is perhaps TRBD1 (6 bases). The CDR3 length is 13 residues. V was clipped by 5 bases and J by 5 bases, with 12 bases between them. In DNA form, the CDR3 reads TGTGCCAGCAGTCCGAACACAGGGTATGGCTACACCTTC. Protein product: CASSPNTGYGYTF.

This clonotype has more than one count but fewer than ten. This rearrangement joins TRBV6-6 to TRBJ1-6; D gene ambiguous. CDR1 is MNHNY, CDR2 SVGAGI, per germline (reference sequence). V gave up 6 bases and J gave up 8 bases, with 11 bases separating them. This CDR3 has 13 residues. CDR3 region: CASREGSHSPLHF. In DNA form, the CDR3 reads TGTGCCAGCAGAGAGGGCTCCCATTCACCCCTCCACTTT.

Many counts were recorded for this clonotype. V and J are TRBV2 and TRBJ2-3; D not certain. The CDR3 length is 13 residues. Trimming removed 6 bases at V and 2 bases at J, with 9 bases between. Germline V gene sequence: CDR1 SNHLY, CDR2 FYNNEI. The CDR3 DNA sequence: TGTGCCAGCAGGGCCGAAGTCACAGATACGCAGTATTTT. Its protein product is CASRAEVTDTQYF.

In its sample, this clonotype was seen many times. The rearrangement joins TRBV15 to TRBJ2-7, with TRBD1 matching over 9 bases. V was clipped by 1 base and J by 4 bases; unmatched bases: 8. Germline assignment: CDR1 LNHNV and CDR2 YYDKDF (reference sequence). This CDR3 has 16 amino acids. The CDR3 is CATSRGSGTGIYEQYF. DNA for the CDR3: TGTGCCACCAGCAGAGGGTCCGGGACAGGGATTTACGAGCAGTACTTC. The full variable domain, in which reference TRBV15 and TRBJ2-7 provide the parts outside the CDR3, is DAMVIQNPRYQVTQFGKPVTLSCSQTLNHNVMYWYQQKSSQAPKLLFHYYDKDFNNEADTPDNFQSRRPNTSFCFLDIRSPGLGDTAMYLCATSRGSGTGIYEQYFGPGTRLTVT.

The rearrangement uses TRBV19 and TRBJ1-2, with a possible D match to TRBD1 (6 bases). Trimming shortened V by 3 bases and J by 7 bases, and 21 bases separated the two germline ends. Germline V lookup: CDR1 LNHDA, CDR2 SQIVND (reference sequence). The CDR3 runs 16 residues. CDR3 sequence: CASSIPGGRRESGYTF. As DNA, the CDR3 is TGTGCCAGTAGTATCCCGGGGGGGCGCCGAGAGAGTGGCTACACCTTC. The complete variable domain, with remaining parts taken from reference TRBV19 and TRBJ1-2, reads DGGITQSPKYLFRKEGQNVTLSCEQNLNHDAMYWYRQDPGQGLRLIYYSQIVNDFQKGDIAEGYSVSREKKESFPLTVTSAQKNPTAFYLCASSIPGGRRESGYTFGSGTRLTVV.

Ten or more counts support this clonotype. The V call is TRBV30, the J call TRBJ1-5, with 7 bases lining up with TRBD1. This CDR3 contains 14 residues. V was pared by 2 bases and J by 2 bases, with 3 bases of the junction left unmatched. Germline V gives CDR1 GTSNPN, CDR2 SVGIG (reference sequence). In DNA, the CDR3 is TGTGCCTGGAGTCCCGGGACAGGCAATCAGCCCCAGCATTTT. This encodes CAWSPGTGNQPQHF.